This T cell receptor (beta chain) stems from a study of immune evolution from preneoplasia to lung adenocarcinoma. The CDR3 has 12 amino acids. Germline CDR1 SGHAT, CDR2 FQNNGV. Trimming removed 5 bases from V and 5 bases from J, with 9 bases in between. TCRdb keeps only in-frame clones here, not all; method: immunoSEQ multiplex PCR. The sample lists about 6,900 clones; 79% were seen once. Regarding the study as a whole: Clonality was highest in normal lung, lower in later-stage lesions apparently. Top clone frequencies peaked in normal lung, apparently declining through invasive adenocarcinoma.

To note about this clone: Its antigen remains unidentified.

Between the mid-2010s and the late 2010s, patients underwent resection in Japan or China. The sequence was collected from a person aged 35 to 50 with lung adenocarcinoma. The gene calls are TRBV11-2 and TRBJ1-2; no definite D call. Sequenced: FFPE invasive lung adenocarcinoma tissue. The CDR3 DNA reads TGTGCCAGCAGCCTCTCGGGGTATGGCTACACCTTC. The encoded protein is CASSLSGYGYTF.